This paragraph reports one T cell receptor beta chain. Its antigen specificity is not known. Within one base of it there is no much larger clone, and no base qualities were kept. Libraries were made using the immunoSEQ multiplex PCR assay. For the multiplex PCR, a mixture combining 60 forward primers for TCR Vbeta segments and 13 reverse primers for TCR Jbeta segments was used. The CDR3 region of rearranged TCR beta genes was amplified from genomic DNA by a multiplex PCR assay. The amplified TCR beta libraries were sequenced on the Illumina HiSeq System as 87-base-pair reads. On the study's bioinformatics: Across the 600 to 700 repertoires, a later analysis counted roughly 77 million unique TCR beta chains, 9 million to 14 million of which were shared by at least two donors. Raw reads were error-corrected and collapsed into unique sequences by a nearest-neighbor algorithm in which closely related sequences were merged to remove PCR and sequencing errors. CDR3 sequences were aligned to IMGT reference sequences to assign V, D and J gene segments. For a sequence to be retained, a match of at least six nucleotides to both a V gene segment and a J gene segment was required. A rearrangement was called productive if the CDR3 had no stop codons and remained in frame with V and J, and every other rearrangement was called non-productive. Following IMGT convention, CDR3 was defined as the stretch from the second conserved V-encoded cysteine up to the conserved J-encoded phenylalanine. The earlier analysis of fewer than 700 of the donors excluded sequences that lacked an unambiguous match to a single V gene segment. In an earlier analysis of a few hundred of the donors, V segments were called functional above 56.7% productive rearrangements and were called segregating when the between-donor standard deviation exceeded 5%. To diagnose cytomegalovirus status from the catalog of TCR beta chain sequences, a statistical classification framework was built. In a later analysis, V and J genes were assigned by comparing TCR nucleotide sequences against IMGT/GENE-DB human TR gene sequences. The TCRdist pipeline was used in a later analysis to assign CDR3 sequences and most-parsimonious VDJ recombination scenarios. In a later analysis, each TCR beta chain was defined by its CDR3 amino acid sequence together with its V-gene family, and reads lacking a unique V-gene family were excluded. A later analysis removed 500 to 650 highly shared, low-generation-probability nucleotide sequences to deal with suspected cross-contamination and a sequencing artifact. In a later analysis, a clonal expansion index for each public chain was calculated from normalized within-repertoire ranks of inferred template counts. Generation probabilities in a later analysis came from a VDJ recombination model fitted to out-of-frame rearrangements, and those results were checked against IGoR. In a later analysis, hypergeometric tests were used to score TCR-TCR, TCR-HLA and TCR-CMV co-occurrence, with a repertoire-size bias correction applied to TCR pairs. In a later analysis, false discovery rates were estimated by permuting HLA or CMV assignments 20 times. In a later analysis, co-occurring TCRs were grouped with DBSCAN, and TCRdist sequence similarity was added when clustering was performed within HLA-allele-positive subsets. Co-occurrence clustering excluded repertoires with fewer than 30,000 or more than 120,000 public chains, plus five with anomalous nucleotide sharing. Imported from immuneACCESS, the table was reduced by TCRdb to in-frame sequences with V and J called. These copies leave out some clones; in studies compared against another copy, an unresolved V gene accounts for under half, and the cause of the remainder is not known. The V and J calls and clone size were taken over from that table, and D and trimming were inferred from the DNA. Recorded for this sample are some 170,000 clones; 65% to 75% of them occurred a single time. The ten largest make up 2% to 2.5% of the sample.

This sample was taken from a study of cytomegalovirus exposure and HLA in healthy donors (TCRdb year 2017). In terms of the full investigation: An earlier analysis of under 600 of the donors reported about 250 Gb of sequence data and some 120 million unique TCR beta sequences from roughly 180 million T cells. In the later analysis, no new phenotypic data were used to find candidate immune exposures; instead, reliance was placed on TCR beta sequences and their occurrence across donors. To predict cytomegalovirus infection status, the study combined high-throughput TCR immunosequencing, statistical association of individual TCRs with disease status, and machine learning. Among around 400 genotyped donors of the cohort, an average of about 240,000 unique TCR beta nucleotide sequences were sequenced per donor, 15% to 20% of them non-productive. Of the roughly 430 genotyped donors, 65% to 90% fell in the genetic ancestry cluster associated with self-reported Caucasian donors. In a later analysis, previously published TCR beta repertoires from about 670 donors were re-analyzed and high-resolution HLA genotyping was added so that TCR occurrence patterns could be studied. Along with the approximately 650-subject first cohort, a separate validation cohort of around 110 different subjects was used. The study aimed to test whether cataloging public T cell receptors could reveal signatures of past pathogen exposure. An earlier analysis of 587 of the donors applied high-throughput TCR beta sequencing to assess whether each TCR beta V gene segment acted as functional or pseudogenic. In a later genetic analysis, genome-wide SNP genotypes for about three fifths of the roughly 670 donors were used, and that subset was treated as a discovery cohort. All discovery cohort repertoires had been generated on a single sequencing platform. Alongside the repertoire data, information on donor age, sex, ethnicity and CMV serostatus was compiled. Roughly 5 DR-DQ haplotypes were treated as single units for association and clustering because of strong linkage in the cohort. About 310 gigabases of sequencing data and tens of millions of unique TCR sequences were included in an early release covering 550 to 650 HLA-typed donors. Typing coverage varied by locus: roughly 620-640 donors for A, B, C, DRB1 and DQB1; under 550 for DQA1; about 570 for DPA1; roughly 470 for DPB1. Class I and class II HLA loci were covered by the typing at four-digit resolution. The study used immunosequencing to profile the T cell repertoires of approximately 630 subjects and linked those repertoires to cytomegalovirus serostatus. Beyond this particular receptor, the publication reports: Sequencing depth was assumed to be roughly uniform across donors in the presence/absence analyses, though that assumption may not hold. In a later genetic analysis, fewer N-insertions in productive TCRs were reported among donors in an Asian-associated ancestry cluster than the 666-donor mean. CMV serostatus was the only immune exposure information available for the cohort. In an earlier analysis of some 640 of the donors, most TCR beta V segments were observed in productive rearrangements about 87% or about 30% of the time, broadly matching IMGT annotations. A further reported finding was that TCR beta sequences accurately predicted the HLA-A and HLA-B alleles for most subjects in the first cohort. Only TCR beta chains were sequenced in this cohort, and the absence of alpha or paired-chain data limited detectable features. The authors suggested that the approach could potentially be extended to other disease states and immunological phenotypes. In a later analysis, several top co-occurrence clusters were reported to appear linked to parvovirus B19, influenza, CMV and Epstein-Barr virus. A later analysis found that TCR association rates varied across HLA loci, with DRB1 alleles showing the most associated TCRs and HLA-C alleles the fewest. V-gene and J-gene trimming of TCR beta chains was associated with a missense DCLRE1C variant in a later genetic analysis, and the association was replicated in an independent cohort. Three of the identified cytomegalovirus-associated TCR beta chains were confirmed in vitro to be specific for cytomegalovirus antigens. Assigning TCR associations to individual alleles was difficult when HLA alleles, especially DR and DQ, strongly co-occurred. Most CMV-associated TCR beta chains appeared to be HLA-restricted in a later analysis, and the HLA associations seemed to be driven largely by CMV exposure. Specific HLA alleles were associated with over 15,000 TCR beta sequences at a false discovery rate of 0.05 in a later analysis. Most TCR sequences were observed very rarely across donors, whereas some public TCRs were present in many individuals. Cytomegalovirus status was reported to be diagnosed by the classifier with high specificity and sensitivity in both the original and validation cohorts. Compared with equally common non-associated chains, HLA-associated TCR beta chains in a later analysis were more clonally expanded and had lower generation probabilities. The study gave a list of 150 to 200 TCR beta chains associated with cytomegalovirus. Because HLA typing was unavailable for some donors at each locus, only the typed subset was used in association tests. The sequencing pipeline was judged likely to have produced a cluster of highly shared sequence variants as a technical artifact. Linkage disequilibrium might explain the correlated functional status among segregating V segments, but an unknown experimental factor could not be ruled out. Some IMGT-functional V segments, including TRBV6-2 and TRBV6-3, could not be distinguished by the 87-base-pair reads and were therefore excluded. The earlier analysis of approximately 590 of the donors excluded seventeen rarely observed V segments, including chromosome 9 orphons, because counts were too low.

The germline V gene (reference sequence) provides CDR1 LNHDA and CDR2 SQIVND. There are 17 amino acids in the CDR3, from cysteine to phenylalanine inclusive. Only the CDR3 part of the read is kept: 51 bases, read in frame from the first base. V loses 1 base of germline sequence and J loses 0 bases, and the interval between the two ends is 16 bases. The cohort consisted of some 730 healthy bone marrow donors. At the time of sampling, all cohort members were nominally healthy, though unrecorded immune exposures were likely present. Of the 670 or so cohort members, about 290 had a positive CMV serostatus and about 350 had a negative one, while no CMV serostatus was recorded for the donor. Each donor provided a peripheral blood sample, and peripheral blood mononuclear cells were used for TCR beta sequencing. The Qiagen DNeasy Blood Extraction Kit was used to extract genomic DNA from the blood cell samples.

Sequenced sample: PBMCs. This chain is built from TRBV19 and TRBJ2-7; matching of 6 bases hints at TRBD2 as the D gene. The receptor comes from a human donor in good health. The base sequence is TGTGCCAGTAGTATAGTTGGGCGGGGCCCGATCTCCTACGAGCAGTACTTC. Its protein reads: CASSIVGRGPISYEQYF.